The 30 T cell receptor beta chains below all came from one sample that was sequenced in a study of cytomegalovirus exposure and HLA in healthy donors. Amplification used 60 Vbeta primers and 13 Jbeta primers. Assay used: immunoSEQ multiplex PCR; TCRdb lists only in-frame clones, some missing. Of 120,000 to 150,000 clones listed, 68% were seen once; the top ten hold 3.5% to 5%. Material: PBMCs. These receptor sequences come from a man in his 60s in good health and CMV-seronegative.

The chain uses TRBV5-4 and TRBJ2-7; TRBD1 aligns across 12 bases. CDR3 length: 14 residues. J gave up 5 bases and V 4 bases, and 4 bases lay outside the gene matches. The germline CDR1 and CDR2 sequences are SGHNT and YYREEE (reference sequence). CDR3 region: CASSRDRGLHEQYF. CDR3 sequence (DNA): TGTGCCAGCAGCCGGGACAGGGGGCTCCACGAGCAGTACTTC.

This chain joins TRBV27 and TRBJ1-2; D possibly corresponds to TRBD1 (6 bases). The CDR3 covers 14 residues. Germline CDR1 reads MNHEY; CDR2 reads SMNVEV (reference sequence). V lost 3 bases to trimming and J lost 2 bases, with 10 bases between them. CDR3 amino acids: CASSLNRENYGYTF. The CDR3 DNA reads TGTGCCAGCAGTTTGAACAGGGAAAACTATGGCTACACCTTC.

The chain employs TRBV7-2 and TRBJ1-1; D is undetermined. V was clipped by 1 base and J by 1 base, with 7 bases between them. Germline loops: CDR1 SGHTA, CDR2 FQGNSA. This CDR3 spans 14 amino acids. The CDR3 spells CASSLGPGNTEAFF. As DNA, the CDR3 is TGTGCCAGCAGCTTAGGCCCGGGGAACACTGAAGCTTTCTTT.

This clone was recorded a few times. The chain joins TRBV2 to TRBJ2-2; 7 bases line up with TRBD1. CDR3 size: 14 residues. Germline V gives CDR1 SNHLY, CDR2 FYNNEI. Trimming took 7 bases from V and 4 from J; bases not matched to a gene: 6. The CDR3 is CASMIRDSTGELFF. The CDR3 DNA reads TGTGCCAGCATGATCCGGGACAGCACCGGGGAGCTGTTTTTT.

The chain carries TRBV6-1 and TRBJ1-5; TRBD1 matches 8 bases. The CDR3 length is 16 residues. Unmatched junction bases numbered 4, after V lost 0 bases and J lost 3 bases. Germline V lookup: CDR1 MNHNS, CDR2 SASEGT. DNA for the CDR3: TGTGCCAGCAGTGAAGCGCAGGGGGCGATCAATCAGCCCCAGCATTTT. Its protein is CASSEAQGAINQPQHF.

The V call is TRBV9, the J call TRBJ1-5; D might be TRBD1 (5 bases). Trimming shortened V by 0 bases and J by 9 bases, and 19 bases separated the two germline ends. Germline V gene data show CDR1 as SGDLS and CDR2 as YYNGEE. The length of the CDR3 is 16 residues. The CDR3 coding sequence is TGTGCCAGCAGCGTAGATGAAGGGACGGAGGGTCGGCCCCAGCATTTT. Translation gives CASSVDEGTEGRPQHF.

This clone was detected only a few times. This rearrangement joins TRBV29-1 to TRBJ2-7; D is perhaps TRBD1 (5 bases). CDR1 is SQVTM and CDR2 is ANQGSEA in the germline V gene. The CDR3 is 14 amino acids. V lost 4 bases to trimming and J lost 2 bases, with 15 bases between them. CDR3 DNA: TGCAGCGTTGGGGTGGCTGCGGACACCTACGAGCAGTACTTC. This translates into CSVGVAADTYEQYF.

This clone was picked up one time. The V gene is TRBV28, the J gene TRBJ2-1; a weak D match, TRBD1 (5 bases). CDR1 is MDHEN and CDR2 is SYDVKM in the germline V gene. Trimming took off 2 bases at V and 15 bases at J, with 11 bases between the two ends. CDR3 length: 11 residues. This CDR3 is CASSLGQGSFF. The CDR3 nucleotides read TGTGCCAGCAGTTTAGGGCAGGGATCGTTCTTC.

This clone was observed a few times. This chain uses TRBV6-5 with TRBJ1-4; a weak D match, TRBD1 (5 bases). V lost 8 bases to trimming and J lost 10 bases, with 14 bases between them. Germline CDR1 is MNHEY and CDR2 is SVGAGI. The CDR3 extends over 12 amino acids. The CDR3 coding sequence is TGTGCCAGCGGGGAACAGGTCGGAAAACTGTTTTTT. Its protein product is CASGEQVGKLFF.

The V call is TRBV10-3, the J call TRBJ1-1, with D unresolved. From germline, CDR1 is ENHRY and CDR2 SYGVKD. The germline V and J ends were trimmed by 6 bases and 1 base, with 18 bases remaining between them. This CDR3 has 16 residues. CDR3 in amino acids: CAIRVSQFSRNTEAFF. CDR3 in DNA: TGTGCCATCAGGGTTTCACAATTTTCTAGGAACACTGAAGCTTTCTTT.

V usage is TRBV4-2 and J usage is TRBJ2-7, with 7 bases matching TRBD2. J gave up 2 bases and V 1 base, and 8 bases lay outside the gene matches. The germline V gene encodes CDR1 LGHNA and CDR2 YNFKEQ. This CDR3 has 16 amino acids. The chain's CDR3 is CASSQAVAGVPYEQYF. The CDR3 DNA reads TGTGCCAGCAGCCAAGCCGTTGCGGGAGTGCCCTACGAGCAGTACTTC.

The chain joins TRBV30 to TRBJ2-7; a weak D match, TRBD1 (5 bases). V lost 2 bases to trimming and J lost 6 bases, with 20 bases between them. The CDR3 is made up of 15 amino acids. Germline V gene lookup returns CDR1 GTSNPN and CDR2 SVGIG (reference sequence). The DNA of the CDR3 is TGTGCCTGGAGTCCGGGTCTAAACAGGCTTTCCGAGCAGTACTTC. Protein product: CAWSPGLNRLSEQYF.

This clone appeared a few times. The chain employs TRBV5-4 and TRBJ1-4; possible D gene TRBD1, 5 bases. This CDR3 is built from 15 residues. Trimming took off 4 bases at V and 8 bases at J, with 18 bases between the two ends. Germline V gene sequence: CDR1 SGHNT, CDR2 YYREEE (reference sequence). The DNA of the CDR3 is TGTGCCAGCAGCCGGGGCGAGGGGAGGTCCGAAAAACTGTTTTTT. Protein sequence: CASSRGEGRSEKLFF.

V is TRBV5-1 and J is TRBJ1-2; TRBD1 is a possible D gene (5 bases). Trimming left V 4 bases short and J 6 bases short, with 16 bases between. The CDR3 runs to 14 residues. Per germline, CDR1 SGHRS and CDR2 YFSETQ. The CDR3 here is CASSGWGGEDGYTF. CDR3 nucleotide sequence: TGCGCCAGCAGCGGCTGGGGAGGGGAGGATGGCTACACCTTC. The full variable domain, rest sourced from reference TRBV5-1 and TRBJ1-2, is KAGVTQTPRYLIKTRGQQVTLSCSPISGHRSVSWYQQTPGQGLQFLFEYFSETQRNKGNFPGRFSGRQFSNSRSEMNVSTLELGDSALYLCASSGWGGEDGYTFGSGTRLTVV.

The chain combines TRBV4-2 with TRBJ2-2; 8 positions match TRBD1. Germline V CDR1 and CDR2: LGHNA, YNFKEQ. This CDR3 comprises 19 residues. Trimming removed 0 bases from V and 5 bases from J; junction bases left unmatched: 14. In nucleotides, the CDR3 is TGTGCCAGCAGCCAAGATTCAGTAGGCAGGGGGCGCGGGACCGGGGAGCTGTTTTTT. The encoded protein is CASSQDSVGRGRGTGELFF.

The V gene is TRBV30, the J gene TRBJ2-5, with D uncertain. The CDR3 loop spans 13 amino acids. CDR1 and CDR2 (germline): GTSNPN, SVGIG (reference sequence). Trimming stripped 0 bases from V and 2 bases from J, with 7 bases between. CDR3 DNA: TGTGCCTGGAGTGTCGCTCAGCAAGAGACCCAGTACTTC. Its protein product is CAWSVAQQETQYF.

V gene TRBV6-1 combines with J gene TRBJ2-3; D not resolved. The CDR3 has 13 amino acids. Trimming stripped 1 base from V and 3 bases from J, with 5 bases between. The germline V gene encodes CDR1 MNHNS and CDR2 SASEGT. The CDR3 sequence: CASSEGSTDTQYF. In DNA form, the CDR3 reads TGTGCCAGCAGTGAAGGTTCGACAGATACGCAGTATTTT.

The CDR3 nucleotides are TGTGCCAGCAGTTACCGGAGCGGGAGGTCCTCCTACGAGCAGTACTTC. It codes for CASSYRSGRSSYEQYF. The V and J genes are TRBV6-5 and TRBJ2-7, with TRBD2 identical over 9 bases. This CDR3 has 16 residues. J was trimmed by 0 bases and V by 2 bases; bases with no gene match: 5. Germline CDR1 and CDR2: MNHEY and SVGAGI.

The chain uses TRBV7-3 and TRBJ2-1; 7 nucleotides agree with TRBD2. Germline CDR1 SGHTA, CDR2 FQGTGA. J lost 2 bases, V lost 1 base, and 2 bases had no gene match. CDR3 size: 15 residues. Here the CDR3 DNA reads TGTGCCAGCAGCTTAAGCGGGGGAACCTACAATGAGCAGTTCTTC. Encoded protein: CASSLSGGTYNEQFF.

The DNA of the CDR3 is TGTGCCAGTAGTATCCAGGGGACATCCTACGAGCAGTACTTC. Amino acids: CASSIQGTSYEQYF. The V call is TRBV19, the J call TRBJ2-7; D perhaps matches TRBD1 (6 bases). Germline V gene lookup returns CDR1 LNHDA and CDR2 SQIVND (reference sequence). V lost 3 bases and J 1 base, leaving 10 bases between the germline ends. This CDR3 spans 14 amino acids.

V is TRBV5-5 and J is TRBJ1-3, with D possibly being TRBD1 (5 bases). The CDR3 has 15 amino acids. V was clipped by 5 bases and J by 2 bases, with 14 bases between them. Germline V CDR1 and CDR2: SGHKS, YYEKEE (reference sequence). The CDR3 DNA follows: TGTGCCAGCAGGCTAGGGCCGGGGGCTGGAAACACCATATATTTT. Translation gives CASRLGPGAGNTIYF.

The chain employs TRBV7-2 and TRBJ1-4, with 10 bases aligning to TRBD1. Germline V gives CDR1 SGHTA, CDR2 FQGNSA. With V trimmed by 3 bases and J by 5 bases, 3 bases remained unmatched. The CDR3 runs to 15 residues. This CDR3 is CASSLDRGFNEKLFF. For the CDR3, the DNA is TGTGCCAGCAGCTTGGACAGGGGGTTCAATGAAAAACTGTTTTTT.

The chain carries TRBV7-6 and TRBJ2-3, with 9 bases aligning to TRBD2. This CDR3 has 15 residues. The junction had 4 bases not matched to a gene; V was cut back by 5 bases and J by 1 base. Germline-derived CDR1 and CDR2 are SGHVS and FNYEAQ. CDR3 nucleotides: TGTGCCAGCAGCCCCCGGACTAGCGGCACAGATACGCAGTATTTT. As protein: CASSPRTSGTDTQYF.

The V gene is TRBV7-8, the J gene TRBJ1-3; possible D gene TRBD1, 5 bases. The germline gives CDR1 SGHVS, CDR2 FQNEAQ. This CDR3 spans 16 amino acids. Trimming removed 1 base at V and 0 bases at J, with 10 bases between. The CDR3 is CASSLVGRISGNTIYF. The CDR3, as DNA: TGTGCCAGCAGCTTAGTGGGGCGGATCTCTGGAAACACCATATATTTT.

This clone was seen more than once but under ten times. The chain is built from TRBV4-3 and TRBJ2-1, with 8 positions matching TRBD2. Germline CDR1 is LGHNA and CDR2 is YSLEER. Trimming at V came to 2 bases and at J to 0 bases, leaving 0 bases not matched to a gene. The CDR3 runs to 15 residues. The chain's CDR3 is CASSQSGSSYNEQFF. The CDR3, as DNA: TGCGCCAGCAGCCAAAGCGGGAGCTCCTACAATGAGCAGTTCTTC.

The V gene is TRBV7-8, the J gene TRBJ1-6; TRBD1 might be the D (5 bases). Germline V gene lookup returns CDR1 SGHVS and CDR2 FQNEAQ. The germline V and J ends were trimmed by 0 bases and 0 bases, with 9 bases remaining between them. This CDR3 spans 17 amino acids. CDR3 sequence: CASSLAQGSSYNSPLHF. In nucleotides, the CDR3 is TGTGCCAGCAGCTTAGCCCAGGGCAGCTCCTATAATTCACCCCTCCACTTT.

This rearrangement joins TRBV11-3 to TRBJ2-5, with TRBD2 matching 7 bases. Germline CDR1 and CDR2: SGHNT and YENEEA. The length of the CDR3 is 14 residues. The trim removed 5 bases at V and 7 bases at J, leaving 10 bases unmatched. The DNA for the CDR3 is TGTGCCAGCAGCCCCGCTAGCGGTTTAAGGACCCAGTACTTC. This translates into CASSPASGLRTQYF.

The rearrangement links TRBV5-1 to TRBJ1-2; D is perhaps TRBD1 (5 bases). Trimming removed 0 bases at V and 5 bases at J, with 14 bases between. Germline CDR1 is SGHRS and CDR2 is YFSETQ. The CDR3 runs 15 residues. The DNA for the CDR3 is TGCGCCAGCAGCTTGGAATCTCGGGGGGGATATGGCTACACCTTC. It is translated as CASSLESRGGYGYTF.

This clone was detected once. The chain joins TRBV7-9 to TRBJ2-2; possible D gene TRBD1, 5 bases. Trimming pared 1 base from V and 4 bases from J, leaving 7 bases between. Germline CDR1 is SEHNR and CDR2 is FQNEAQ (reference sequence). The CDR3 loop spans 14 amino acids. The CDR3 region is CASSLGTSTGELFF. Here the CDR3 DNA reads TGTGCCAGCAGCTTAGGGACATCCACCGGGGAGCTGTTTTTT.

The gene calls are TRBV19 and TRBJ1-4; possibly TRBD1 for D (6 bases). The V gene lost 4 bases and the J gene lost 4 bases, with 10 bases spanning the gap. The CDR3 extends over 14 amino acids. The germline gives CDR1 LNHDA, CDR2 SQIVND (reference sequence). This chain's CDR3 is CASSSTGRNEKLFF. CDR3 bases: TGTGCCAGTAGTAGTACAGGGCGTAATGAAAAACTGTTTTTT.